This T cell receptor beta chain comes out of a study of blood T cells in healthy people across ages. Next came a second PCR, run for about 7 to 12 cycles, which used a sample-barcoded 5' primer along with a J-beta primer mix. Each CDR3 protein is one row after TCRdb ran MiXCR on the 5' RACE reads. The repertoire consists of 950,000 to 1,200,000 distinct CDR3 sequences, with around two fifths occurring once and the leading ten covering around 13%. This receptor was taken from a man between 18 and 29 years old in good health. What was sequenced was blood.

The CDR3 spells CASSSRQVIAKNIQYF. CDR3 DNA: TGTGCCAGCAGCTCCAGACAGGTTATAGCCAAAAACATTCAGTACTTC. The genes are TRBV11-2 and TRBJ2-4; possibly TRBD1 for D (6 bases). V gave up 4 bases and J gave up 0 bases, with 13 bases separating them. Germline CDR1 is SGHAT and CDR2 is FQNNGV. The CDR3 runs 16 residues.